Listed here are 20 T cell receptor beta chains from one sample, sequenced in a study of blood T cell repertoires in COVID-19. TCRdb's copy holds only in-frame clones and misses some; the assay was immunoSEQ multiplex PCR. This table has about 160,000 clones, 75% to 80% appearing once. The sequencing sample was made of peripheral blood. The origin of the receptors is a woman of 80 years or more with acute or convalescent COVID-19.

This chain uses TRBV3-1 (or the pseudogene TRBV3-2) with TRBJ1-4; tentatively, D is TRBD1 (6 bases). The CDR3 is 15 amino acids. Trimming removed 4 bases from V and 5 bases from J, with 14 bases in between. CDR1 and CDR2 (germline): LGHDT, YNNKEL (reference sequence). The CDR3 bases are TGTGCCAGCAGCCCCGCCGGGACATTGAATGAAAAACTGTTTTTT. Its protein product is CASSPAGTLNEKLFF.

The CDR3 coding sequence is TGTGCCAGCTCATCCCAGGGGGCAGCTAATGAAAAACTGTTTTTT. This sequence encodes CASSSQGAANEKLFF. The rearrangement joins TRBV18 to TRBJ1-4; 8 bases are a match to TRBD1. Germline V gene data show CDR1 as KGHSH and CDR2 as LQKENI. There are 15 residues in the CDR3. Trimming at V came to 5 bases and at J to 3 bases, leaving 5 bases not matched to a gene.

V and J are TRBV6-2 or TRBV6-3 and TRBJ2-7, with D tentatively TRBD2 (5 bases). CDR3 length: 15 amino acids. Trimming took 4 bases from V and 1 from J, leaving 14 bases between them. The germline V gene has CDR1 MNHEY and CDR2 SVGEGT. The DNA for the CDR3 is TGTGCCAGCAGTTTGAGGGATCTTAGTTCCTACGAGCAGTACTTC. Translation: CASSLRDLSSYEQYF.

J is TRBJ2-3 and V is TRBV12-5; D might be TRBD2 (7 bases). The V gene lost 5 bases and the J gene lost 4 bases, with 16 bases spanning the gap. The CDR3 is 15 amino acids. Germline CDR1 reads LGHNT; CDR2 reads FRNRAP. For the CDR3, the DNA is TGTGCTAGTGGTACCCCAAGGGGGGGGGCAGATACGCAGTATTTT. Encoded protein: CASGTPRGGADTQYF.

The J gene is TRBJ2-5, the V gene TRBV15; D is undetermined. The CDR3 has 13 amino acids. V was trimmed by 0 bases and J by 5 bases, leaving 7 bases between them. CDR1 LNHNV and CDR2 YYDKDF come from the germline V gene (reference sequence). The CDR3 nucleotides read TGTGCCACCAGCAGAGATCAGAGGGAGACCCAGTACTTC. This encodes CATSRDQRETQYF.

The chain uses TRBV5-1 and TRBJ1-2; D remains ambiguous. Germline CDR1 is SGHRS and CDR2 is YFSETQ. V was trimmed by 0 bases and J by 11 bases, leaving 14 bases between them. The CDR3 is made up of 13 amino acids. CDR3 sequence (DNA): TGCGCCAGCAGCTTGGAAAGTTCAGGAAAGTACACCTTC. This translates into CASSLESSGKYTF.

This clone turned up a few times. V gene TRBV27 combines with J gene TRBJ2-1; the match to TRBD2 covers 8 bases. The V gene's germline CDR1 is MNHEY and CDR2 SMNVEV (reference sequence). The CDR3 has 15 amino acids. The J segment lost 7 bases and the V segment lost 7 bases, leaving 12 bases of the junction unmatched. The CDR3 DNA sequence: TGTGCCAGCAAAGGCCCAGCGGGAGTTCGGAATGAGCAGTTCTTC. It specifies CASKGPAGVRNEQFF.

The V gene is TRBV28, the J gene TRBJ2-1; the match to TRBD2 covers 9 bases. V lost 5 bases and J lost 0; bases outside the gene matches: 5. From germline, CDR1 is MDHEN and CDR2 SYDVKM. The CDR3 runs to 16 residues. The CDR3 bases are TGTGCCAGCAGTCCCCTAGCGGGGAGCTCCTACAATGAGCAGTTCTTC. It yields the protein CASSPLAGSSYNEQFF.

This clone was detected once. The chain is built from TRBV7-9 and TRBJ2-1, with a possible D match to TRBD2 (5 bases). Trimming stripped 1 base from V and 0 bases from J, with 13 bases between. Germline values: CDR1 SEHNR, CDR2 FQNEAQ (reference sequence). The CDR3 covers 17 residues. CDR3 coding DNA: TGTGCCAGCAGCTTAGGTTCCCTAGCAGGCTCCTACAATGAGCAGTTCTTC. Amino acid sequence: CASSLGSLAGSYNEQFF.

V is TRBV19 and J is TRBJ2-4; D might be TRBD1 (6 bases). V gave up 4 bases and J gave up 10 bases, with 17 bases separating them. CDR3 size: 14 residues. Germline V gene lookup returns CDR1 LNHDA and CDR2 SQIVND (reference sequence). This CDR3 is CASSSGQNYLIQYF. CDR3 DNA: TGTGCCAGTAGTAGTGGACAGAACTATCTAATTCAGTACTTC.

V and J are TRBV29-1 and TRBJ1-2, with 7 positions matching TRBD1. Germline values: CDR1 SQVTM, CDR2 ANQGSEA. Trimming took 3 bases from V and 5 from J; bases not matched to a gene: 3. This CDR3 spans 12 amino acids. CDR3 nucleotide sequence: TGCAGCGTTGAGACAGGGTGGTATGGCTACACCTTC. It specifies CSVETGWYGYTF. The variable domain in full, completed from reference TRBV29-1 and TRBJ1-2, reads SAVISQKPSRDICQRGTSLTIQCQVDSQVTMMFWYRQQPGQSLTLIATANQGSEATYESGFVIDKFPISRPNLTFSTLTVSNMSPEDSSIYLCSVETGWYGYTFGSGTRLTVV.

The V call is TRBV19, the J call TRBJ2-7, with TRBD1 matching 9 bases. Germline CDR1 and CDR2: LNHDA and SQIVND (reference sequence). The ends lost 9 bases at V and 3 bases at J; junction bases unmatched: 12. The CDR3 runs to 15 residues. The CDR3 spells CASSAGTGIFYEQYF. CDR3 nucleotides: TGTGCCAGCAGTGCCGGGACAGGGATTTTCTACGAGCAGTACTTC.

Comment on this clone: The same CDR3 is also encoded by other DNA sequences in this sample. The chain carries TRBV30 and TRBJ1-2; 9 nucleotides line up with TRBD1. The ends lost 2 bases at V and 5 bases at J; junction bases unmatched: 3. CDR1 GTSNPN and CDR2 SVGIG come from the germline V gene (reference sequence). The CDR3 has 13 residues. Here the CDR3 DNA reads TGTGCCTGGAGTACCGGACAGGGGTATGGCTACACCTTC. Its translation is CAWSTGQGYGYTF.

The rearrangement joins TRBV5-4 to TRBJ2-1; TRBD2 aligns across 8 bases. This CDR3 is built from 15 residues. V lost 4 bases and J lost 3; bases outside the gene matches: 6. The germline gives CDR1 SGHNT, CDR2 YYREEE (reference sequence). The CDR3 spells CASSRGLGNYNEQFF. Written as DNA, the CDR3 is TGTGCCAGCAGCAGGGGACTAGGAAACTACAATGAGCAGTTCTTC.

The chain employs TRBV10-3 and TRBJ2-1, with TRBD2 identical over 13 bases. V shed 10 bases and J 7 bases; nucleotides not matched to a gene: 7. From germline, CDR1 is ENHRY and CDR2 SYGVKD. CDR3 length: 14 amino acids. The CDR3 loop reads CATSTSGRNNEQFF. DNA of the CDR3: TGTGCCACGTCGACTAGCGGGAGGAATAATGAGCAGTTCTTC.

The chain recombines TRBV3-1 (or the pseudogene TRBV3-2) with TRBJ2-4; possibly TRBD2 for D (7 bases). Trimming took off 6 bases at V and 8 bases at J, with 14 bases between the two ends. CDR3 length equals 13 residues. The germline V gene encodes CDR1 LGHDT and CDR2 YNNKEL (reference sequence). In nucleotides, the CDR3 is TGTGCCAGCAGGGGGGGGCTAAAGGACATTCAGTACTTC. Protein product: CASRGGLKDIQYF.

This sequence joins TRBV6-5 and TRBJ1-6, with unresolved D. Germline V gives CDR1 MNHEY, CDR2 SVGAGI. This CDR3 is 12 amino acids long. Trimming removed 2 bases at V and 7 bases at J, with 3 bases between. The chain's CDR3 is CASSYANSPLHF. CDR3 coding DNA: TGTGCCAGCAGTTACGCGAATTCACCCCTCCACTTT.

The gene calls are TRBV30 and TRBJ2-2; 9 bases are shared with TRBD1. The length of the CDR3 is 13 residues. V gave up 8 bases and J gave up 6 bases; unmatched junction bases: 7. Germline-derived CDR1 and CDR2 are GTSNPN and SVGIG (reference sequence). In DNA form, the CDR3 reads TGTGCCATCGGGACAGGGACGGCCGGGGAGCTGTTTTTT. It yields the protein CAIGTGTAGELFF.

This clone came up a few times. V gene TRBV19 combines with J gene TRBJ1-2; D remains ambiguous. The V and J ends lost 10 bases and 5 bases respectively, with 14 bases between them. CDR1 and CDR2 from the germline V gene are LNHDA and SQIVND (reference sequence). The CDR3 has 12 residues. The CDR3 region has the DNA TGTGCCATTCGAACCCCGACTTATGGCTACACCTTC. This translates into CAIRTPTYGYTF.

The sample holds a few counts of this clone. The V and J genes are TRBV4-2 and TRBJ2-2; a weak D match, TRBD1 (7 bases). Germline V gene lookup returns CDR1 LGHNA and CDR2 YNFKEQ. CDR3 size: 17 residues. Trimming shortened V by 4 bases and J by 0 bases, and 15 bases separated the two germline ends. The CDR3: CASSLRQGGSNTGELFF. The CDR3 nucleotides read TGTGCCAGCAGCCTGAGGCAGGGGGGTTCGAACACCGGGGAGCTGTTTTTT.